A selection of T cell receptor beta chains follows, all from one sample in a study of T cells in Graves' hyperthyroidism and ophthalmopathy. TCRdb re-called the multiplex PCR reads through MiXCR, storing one row per CDR3 protein. The table has fewer than 650,000 distinct CDR3 sequences, around 14% seen once. Material for sequencing was blood. The source of these receptors is a woman aged 30 to 39 with Graves' hyperthyroidism that later progressed to Graves' ophthalmopathy. CDR3s include the opening cysteine and the closing phenylalanine or tryptophan.

V gene,CDR3 protein
TRBV27,CASSSTGTVPYYSYNEQFF
TRBV7-2,CASSSQHGNTIYF
TRBV20-1,CSAPFGGGRNNEQFF
TRBV2,CASSVGPDVSEQYF
TRBV7-2,CASSFLAEITGELFF
TRBV20-1,CSARDLTSASYEQYF
TRBV19,CASSILGGETQYF
TRBV9,CASSRAGGSNEQFF
TRBV7-6,CASSFEGWSSYNEQFF
TRBV7-9,CASSFGTSGVRADTQYF
TRBV11-2,CANRTVGETQYF
TRBV4-1,CASSQGIGQGGNEQFF
TRBV3-1,CASSHSTGAYEQYF
TRBV30,CAWSVFEGLYGYTF
TRBV14,CASSQELPGGNSPLHF
TRBV10-3,CAISESPESPYEQYF
TRBV10-2,CASSETGQGVYEQYF
TRBV9,CASSARGHTNSEAFF
TRBV19,CASSISLLPGTAYGYTF
TRBV20-1,CSASPIGRSSYNEQFF
TRBV5-1,CASTPQGGANTGELFF
TRBV6-1,CASTPGPAPTSYNEEFF
TRBV2,CASRNQGRAAKNIQYF
TRBV20-1,CSARLAGENHEQYF
TRBV30,CAWSPELQYTGELVF
TRBV7-2,CASSLGLAGLADTQYF
TRBV30,CAWKRGSEAFF
TRBV5-1,CASSDSGRGNTGELFF
TRBV7-3,CASSPGHLSSGNTIYF
TRBV2,CASTFPRADRRGYYGYTF
TRBV5-1,CASSLTYTNTEAFF
TRBV29-1,CSVGTGTSGSYNTDTQYF
TRBV28,CASTLRGWRNQPQHF
TRBV2,CAGRGRGSTDTQYF